This T cell receptor beta chain was recorded in a study of lymphopenia after photon versus proton radiotherapy. Ten or more counts support this clone. Generated by immunoSEQ multiplex PCR, the TCRdb table keeps only in-frame clones and is missing some. The sample carries about 65,000 clones, around 87% recorded once. Germline trimming cut 4 bases from V and 6 bases from J; bases unmatched to any gene: 14. Germline loops: CDR1 SGHRS, CDR2 YFSETQ. This CDR3 has 16 amino acids. This sample comprised peripheral blood, obtained from a patient treated with proton-based radiotherapy. This receptor was identified in a man aged 80 or over with esophageal cancer. The chain uses TRBV5-1 and TRBJ1-2; 8 nucleotides line up with TRBD1. The CDR3 DNA follows: TGCGCCAGCAGCGTGACAGGGGCCGGGGGCCGGAATGGCTACACCTTC. Translating it yields CASSVTGAGGRNGYTF.